This T cell receptor beta chain came from a study of beta chain features in type 1 diabetes. Study-wide results and caveats: Moderately but significantly shorter TCRB CDR3s were found in Type 1 diabetes patients in all four CD4+ subsets. VDJ junctions in type 1 diabetes patients carried more deletions and fewer insertions.

About this clone: What it recognizes is unknown.

CDR1 and CDR2 from the germline V gene are MNHEY and SVGAGI. Trimming removed 5 bases at V and 4 bases at J, with 15 bases between. This CDR3 is 14 amino acids long. TCRB transcripts that were expressed got sequenced, as all of the isolated RNA had been reverse transcribed. This table comes from immunoSEQ multiplex PCR, and its TCRdb copy is limited to in-frame clones, with some not included. Of about 340,000 clones in the sample, roughly 8.8% were seen once. The source is a man aged 25 to 40 with type 1 diabetes. The V gene is TRBV6-5, the J gene TRBJ2-7; D is possibly TRBD2 (7 bases). The sequencing sample was made of central memory CD4+ T cells from blood. The CDR3 bases are TGTGCCAGCAGTCCCCGGCGGGGGCCATACGAGCAGTACTTC. This gives the protein CASSPRRGPYEQYF.